This T cell receptor (beta chain) was obtained from a study of T cell changes during pregnancy in multiple sclerosis. This clone was found a few times. Profiling relied on immunoSEQ multiplex PCR, and the TCRdb table lists in-frame clones only, not all of them. Among fewer than 140,000 clones listed, less than 95% were seen once. J was trimmed by 0 bases and V by 5 bases; bases with no gene match: 8. Germline assignment: CDR1 SEHNR and CDR2 FQNEAQ (reference sequence). CDR3 length: 16 residues. The specimen comprised peripheral blood, sampled after pregnancy. V usage is TRBV7-9 and J usage is TRBJ1-1; TRBD1 aligns across 8 bases. The clonotype originates from a female donor with multiple sclerosis, enrolled in a pregnancy study. As DNA, the CDR3 is TGTGCCAGCAGCCCTAGGACAGGGCGGATGAACACTGAAGCTTTCTTT. Protein product: CASSPRTGRMNTEAFF.